This TCR beta chain stems from a study of post-analysis software for immune sequencing data (dated by TCRdb to about 2015). Broadly, across the study: Recorded disease courses included relapsing-remitting, secondary progressive and progressive-relapsing multiple sclerosis, with some patients lacking subtype annotation. The patient repertoires were set against about eleven previously published healthy control repertoires from donors whose ages ranged from roughly 6 to 26 years. A subset of samples was prepared in parallel using single-end sample barcoding, then pooled and co-amplified after Illumina adapter ligation.

The full study reports these points: Normalized Chao1 diversity was significantly lower in multiple sclerosis patients than controls, suggesting substantial peripheral T-cell clonal expansion. Direct clustering with F measure showed strong co-clustering of samples prepared in the same batch, prompting a batch-effect correction. The control group was slightly older than the multiple sclerosis patient group. Significantly higher frequencies in patients than in controls were found for about 5 TRBV segments, including TRBV5-6, TRBV5-1 and TRBV20-1.

The germline V gene (reference sequence) sets CDR1 to MNHNY and CDR2 to SVGAGI. Trimming costs V 8 bases and J 5 bases, and their ends lie 16 bases apart. Including cysteine and phenylalanine, the CDR3 has 14 amino acids. The retained sequence is limited to the CDR3, 42 bases, with the frame set at the first base. Libraries were made using PCR. The instrument given in TCRdb is Illumina HiSeq 2500. Unique molecular identifiers were incorporated into TCR beta cDNA libraries to reduce PCR and sequencing biases. Roughly 500,000 cDNA molecules were obtained per 1 to 10 million input T cells, so each molecule approximated one T cell. The same protocol used for the earlier healthy control dataset was applied to prepare and sequence the patient libraries. Samples belonging to the same batch were prepared together, multiplexed and sequenced on a shared HiSeq lane. Per the authors' processing: MIGEC handled the raw barcoded reads, throwing out single-read molecular identifier groups before consensus assembly and CDR3 extraction. VDJtools was used for post-analysis of the clonotype tables, and diversity was normalized by down-sampling every dataset to the size of the smallest sample. To correct batch-related cross-sample contamination, repertoire overlap clustering matched CDR3 amino acid sequences but not nucleotide sequences. TCRdb applied fastp at Q25 and MiXCR to the public reads, then kept only in-frame beta chains. Every distinct CDR3 protein forms one entry, paired with its most common genes and DNA. TCRdb, not the authors, supplied the V and J calls. The sample records around 500,000 distinct CDR3 sequences, approximately 31% of which are singletons. The top ten hold less than 6% of the sample.

To demonstrate the VDJtools post-analysis software, TCR beta repertoires were profiled from the peripheral blood of roughly 14 young patients with multiple sclerosis. The multiple sclerosis patients were children and adolescents between about 6 and 16 years of age. With respect to this clonotype: This receptor's antigen is unknown. Base qualities are missing; no much larger clone stands one base away.

The TCR sequence derives from a girl aged 2-17 years with multiple sclerosis. This chain is built from TRBV6-6 and TRBJ2-1; the D element might be TRBD1 or TRBD2, as each aligns at 5 bases. Sequencing was performed on blood. The CDR3 is CASYDRDGNNEQFF. The DNA is TGTGCCAGCTACGACCGGGACGGCAACAATGAGCAGTTCTTC.